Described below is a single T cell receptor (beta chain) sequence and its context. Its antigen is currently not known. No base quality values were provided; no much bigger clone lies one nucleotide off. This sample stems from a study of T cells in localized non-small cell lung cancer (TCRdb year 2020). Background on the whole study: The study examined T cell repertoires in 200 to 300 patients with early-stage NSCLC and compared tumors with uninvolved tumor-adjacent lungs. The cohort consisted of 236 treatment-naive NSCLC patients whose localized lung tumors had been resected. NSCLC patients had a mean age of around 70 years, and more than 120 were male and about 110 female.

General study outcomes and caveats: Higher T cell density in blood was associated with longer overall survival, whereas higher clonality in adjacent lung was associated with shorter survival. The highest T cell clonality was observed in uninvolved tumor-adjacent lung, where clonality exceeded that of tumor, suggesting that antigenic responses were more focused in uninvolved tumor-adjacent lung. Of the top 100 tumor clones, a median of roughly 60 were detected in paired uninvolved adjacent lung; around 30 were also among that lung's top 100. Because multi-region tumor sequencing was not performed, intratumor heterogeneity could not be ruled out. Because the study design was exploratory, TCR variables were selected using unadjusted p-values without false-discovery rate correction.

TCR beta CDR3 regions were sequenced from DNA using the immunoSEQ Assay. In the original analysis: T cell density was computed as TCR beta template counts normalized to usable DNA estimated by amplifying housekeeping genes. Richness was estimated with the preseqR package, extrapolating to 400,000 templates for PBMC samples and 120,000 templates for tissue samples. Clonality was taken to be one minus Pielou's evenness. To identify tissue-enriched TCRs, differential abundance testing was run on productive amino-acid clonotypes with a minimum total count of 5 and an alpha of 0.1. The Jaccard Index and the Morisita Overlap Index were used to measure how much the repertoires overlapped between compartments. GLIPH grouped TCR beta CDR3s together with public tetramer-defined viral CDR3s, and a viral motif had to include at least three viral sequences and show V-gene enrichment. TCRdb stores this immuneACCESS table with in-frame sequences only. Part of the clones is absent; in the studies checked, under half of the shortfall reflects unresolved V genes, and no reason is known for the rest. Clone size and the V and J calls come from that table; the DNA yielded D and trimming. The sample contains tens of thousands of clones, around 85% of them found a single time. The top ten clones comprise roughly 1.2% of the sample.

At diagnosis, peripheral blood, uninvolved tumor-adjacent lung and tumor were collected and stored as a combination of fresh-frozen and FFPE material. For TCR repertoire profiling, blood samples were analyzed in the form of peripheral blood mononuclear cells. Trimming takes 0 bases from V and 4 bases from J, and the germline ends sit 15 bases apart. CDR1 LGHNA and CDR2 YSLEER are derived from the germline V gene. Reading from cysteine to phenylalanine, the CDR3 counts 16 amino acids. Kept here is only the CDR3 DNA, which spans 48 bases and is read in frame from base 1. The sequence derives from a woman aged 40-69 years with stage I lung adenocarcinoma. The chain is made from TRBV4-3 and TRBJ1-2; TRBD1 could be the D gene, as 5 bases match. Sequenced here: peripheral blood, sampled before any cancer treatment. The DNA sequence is TGCGCCAGCAGCCAAGATCCGGGCAGGGTAACCTATGGCTACACCTTC. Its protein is CASSQDPGRVTYGYTF.